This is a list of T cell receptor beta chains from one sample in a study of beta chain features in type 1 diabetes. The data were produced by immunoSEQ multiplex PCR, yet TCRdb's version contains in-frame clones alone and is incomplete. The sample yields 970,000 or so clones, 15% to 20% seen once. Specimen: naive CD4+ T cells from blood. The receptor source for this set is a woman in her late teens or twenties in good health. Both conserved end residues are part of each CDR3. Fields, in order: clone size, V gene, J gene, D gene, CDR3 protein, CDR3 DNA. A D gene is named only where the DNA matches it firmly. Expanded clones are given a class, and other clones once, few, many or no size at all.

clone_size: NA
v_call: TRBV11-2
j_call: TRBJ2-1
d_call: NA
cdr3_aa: CASSHHTGNNEQFF
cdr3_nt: TGTGCCAGCAGTCACCATACCGGGAACAATGAGCAGTTCTTC

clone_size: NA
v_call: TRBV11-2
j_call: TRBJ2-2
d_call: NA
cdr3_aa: CASTLGHRATGELFF
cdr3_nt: TGTGCCAGCACCCTTGGGCACAGGGCCACCGGGGAGCTGTTTTTT

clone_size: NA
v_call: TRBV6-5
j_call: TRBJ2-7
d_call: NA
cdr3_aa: CASSYSGSYEQYF
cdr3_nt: TGTGCCAGCAGTTACTCCGGGAGCTACGAGCAGTACTTC

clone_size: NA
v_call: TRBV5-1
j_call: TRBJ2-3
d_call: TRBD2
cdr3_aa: CASSGAGVGDTQYF
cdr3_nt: TGCGCCAGCAGCGGAGCGGGAGTAGGGGATACGCAGTATTTT

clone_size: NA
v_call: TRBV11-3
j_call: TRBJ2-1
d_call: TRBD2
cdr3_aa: CASSRKSLAGDQGYEQFF
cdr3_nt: TGTGCCAGCAGCCGTAAGTCCCTAGCGGGAGACCAGGGTTATGAGCAGTTCTTC

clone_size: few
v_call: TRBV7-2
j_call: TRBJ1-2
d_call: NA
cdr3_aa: CASRSYSAPGARYGYTF
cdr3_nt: TGTGCCAGCAGAAGTTACAGCGCTCCAGGGGCTCGCTATGGCTACACCTTC

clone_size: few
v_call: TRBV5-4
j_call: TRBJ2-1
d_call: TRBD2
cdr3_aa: CASSKGLAGGGSYNEQFF
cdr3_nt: TGTGCCAGCAGCAAGGGACTAGCGGGAGGTGGGTCCTACAATGAGCAGTTCTTC

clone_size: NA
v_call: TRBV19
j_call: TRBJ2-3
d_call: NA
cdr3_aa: CASSTYRDTQYF
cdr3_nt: TGTGCCAGTAGTACTTATAGAGATACGCAGTATTTT

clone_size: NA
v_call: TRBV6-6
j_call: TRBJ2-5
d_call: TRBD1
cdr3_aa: CANEPGGRERYF
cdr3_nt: TGTGCCAACGAACCAGGGGGCAGGGAGAGGTACTTC

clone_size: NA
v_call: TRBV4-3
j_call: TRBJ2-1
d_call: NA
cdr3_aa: CASSQGGYRNEQFF
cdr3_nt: TGCGCCAGCAGCCAAGGGGGCTATCGCAATGAGCAGTTCTTC

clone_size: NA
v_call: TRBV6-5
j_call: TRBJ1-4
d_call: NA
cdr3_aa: CASRPSTNEKLFF
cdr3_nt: TGTGCCAGCAGGCCATCAACTAATGAAAAACTGTTTTTT

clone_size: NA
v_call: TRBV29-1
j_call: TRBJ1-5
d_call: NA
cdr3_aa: CSVGDGYQPQHF
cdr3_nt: TGCAGCGTTGGGGACGGTTATCAGCCCCAGCATTTT

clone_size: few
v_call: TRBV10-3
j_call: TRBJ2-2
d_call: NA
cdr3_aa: CAISATGTGELFF
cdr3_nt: TGTGCCATCAGTGCGACAGGCACCGGGGAGCTGTTTTTT

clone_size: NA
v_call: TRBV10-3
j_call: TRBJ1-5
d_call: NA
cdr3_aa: CAISGRDDQPQHF
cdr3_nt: TGTGCCATCAGTGGGAGGGATGATCAGCCCCAGCATTTT

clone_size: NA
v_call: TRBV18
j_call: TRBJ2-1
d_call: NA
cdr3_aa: CASSRIGSEYNEQFF
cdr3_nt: TGTGCCAGCTCACGGATAGGGTCGGAGTACAATGAGCAGTTCTTC